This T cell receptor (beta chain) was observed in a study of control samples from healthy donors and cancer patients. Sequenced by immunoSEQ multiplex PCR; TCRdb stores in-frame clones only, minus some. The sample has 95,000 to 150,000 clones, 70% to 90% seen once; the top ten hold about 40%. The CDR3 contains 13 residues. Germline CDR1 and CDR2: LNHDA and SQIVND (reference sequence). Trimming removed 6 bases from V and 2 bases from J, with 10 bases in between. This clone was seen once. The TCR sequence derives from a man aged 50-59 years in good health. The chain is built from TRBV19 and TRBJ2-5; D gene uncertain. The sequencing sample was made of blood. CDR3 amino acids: CASRVLGQETQYF. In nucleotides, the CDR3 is TGTGCCAGTAGGGTGCTGGGGCAAGAGACCCAGTACTTC.